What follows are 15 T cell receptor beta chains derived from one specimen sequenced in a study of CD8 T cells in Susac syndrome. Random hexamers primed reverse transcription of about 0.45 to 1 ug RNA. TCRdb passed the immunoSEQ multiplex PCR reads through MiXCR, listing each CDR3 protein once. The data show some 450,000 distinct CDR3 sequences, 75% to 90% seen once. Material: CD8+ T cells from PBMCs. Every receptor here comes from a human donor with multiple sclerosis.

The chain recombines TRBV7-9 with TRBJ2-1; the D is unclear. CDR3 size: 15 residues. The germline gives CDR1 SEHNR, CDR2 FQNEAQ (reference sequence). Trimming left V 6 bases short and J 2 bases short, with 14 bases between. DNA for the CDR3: TGTGCCAGCAGTCGTCTAGTTTTTCCCTACAATGAGCAGTTCTTC. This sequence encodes CASSRLVFPYNEQFF.

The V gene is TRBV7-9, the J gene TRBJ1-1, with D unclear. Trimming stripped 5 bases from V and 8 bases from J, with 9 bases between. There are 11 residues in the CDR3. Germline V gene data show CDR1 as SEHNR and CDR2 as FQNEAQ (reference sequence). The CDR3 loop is CASSAASEAFF. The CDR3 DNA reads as TGTGCCAGCAGCGCGGCTTCCGAAGCTTTCTTT.

As DNA, the CDR3 is TGTGCCTGGAGTGTAGGGACCGTGGGGAGTGAAAAACTGTTTTTT. The encoded protein is CAWSVGTVGSEKLFF. The V call is TRBV30, the J call TRBJ1-4; TRBD1 might be the D (5 bases). Trimming took 0 bases from V and 7 from J, leaving 15 bases between them. The germline V gene encodes CDR1 GTSNPN and CDR2 SVGIG (reference sequence). CDR3 length: 15 amino acids.

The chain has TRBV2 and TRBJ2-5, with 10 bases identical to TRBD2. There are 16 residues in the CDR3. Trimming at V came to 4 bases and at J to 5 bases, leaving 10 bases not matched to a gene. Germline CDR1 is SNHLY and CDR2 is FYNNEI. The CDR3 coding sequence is TGTGCCAGCAGTGGACCGCCGGGGACTAGCGAGGAGACCCAGTACTTC. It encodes CASSGPPGTSEETQYF.

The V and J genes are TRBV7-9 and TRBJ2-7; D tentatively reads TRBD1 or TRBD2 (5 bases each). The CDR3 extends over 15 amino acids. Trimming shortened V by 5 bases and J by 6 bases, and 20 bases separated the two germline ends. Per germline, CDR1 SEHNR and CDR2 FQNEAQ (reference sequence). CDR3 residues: CASSPYVTGAGEQYF. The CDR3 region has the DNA TGTGCCAGCAGCCCCTACGTTACCGGGGCGGGCGAGCAGTACTTC.

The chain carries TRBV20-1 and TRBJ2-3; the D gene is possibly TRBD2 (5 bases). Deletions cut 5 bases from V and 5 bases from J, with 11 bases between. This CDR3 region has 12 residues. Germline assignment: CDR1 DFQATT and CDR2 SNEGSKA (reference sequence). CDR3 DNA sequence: TGCAGTGCTGGACTCGAGCTAGATACGCAGTATTTT. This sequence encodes CSAGLELDTQYF.

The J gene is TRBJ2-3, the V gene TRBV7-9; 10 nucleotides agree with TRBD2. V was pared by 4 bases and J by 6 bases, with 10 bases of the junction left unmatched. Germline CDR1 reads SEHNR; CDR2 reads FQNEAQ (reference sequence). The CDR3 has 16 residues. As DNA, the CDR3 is TGTGCCAGCAGCTCCAGACTAGCGGGTCTTTCTGATACGCAGTATTTT. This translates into CASSSRLAGLSDTQYF.

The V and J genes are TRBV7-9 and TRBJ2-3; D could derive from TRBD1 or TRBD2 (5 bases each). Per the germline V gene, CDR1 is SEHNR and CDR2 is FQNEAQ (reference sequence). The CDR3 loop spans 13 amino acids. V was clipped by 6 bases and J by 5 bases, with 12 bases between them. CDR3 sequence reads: CASRLTGGDTQYF. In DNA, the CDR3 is TGTGCCAGCAGACTTACAGGAGGAGATACGCAGTATTTT.

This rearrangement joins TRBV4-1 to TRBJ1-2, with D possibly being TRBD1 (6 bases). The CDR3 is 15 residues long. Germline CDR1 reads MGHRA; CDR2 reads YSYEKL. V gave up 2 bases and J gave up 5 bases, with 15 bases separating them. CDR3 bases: TGCGCCAGCAGCCAAAATTCGACAGGCACTTATGGCTACACCTTC. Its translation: CASSQNSTGTYGYTF.

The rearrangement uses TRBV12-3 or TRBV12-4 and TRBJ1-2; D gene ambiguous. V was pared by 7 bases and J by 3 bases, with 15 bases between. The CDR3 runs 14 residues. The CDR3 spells CASTQAGSDYGYTF. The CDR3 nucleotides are TGTGCCAGCACCCAGGCCGGCAGCGACTATGGCTACACCTTC.

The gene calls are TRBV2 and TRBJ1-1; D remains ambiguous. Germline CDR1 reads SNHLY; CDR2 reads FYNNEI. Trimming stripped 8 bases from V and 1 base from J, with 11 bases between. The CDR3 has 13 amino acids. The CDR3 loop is CASGDGTNTEAFF. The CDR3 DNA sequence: TGTGCCAGCGGAGATGGTACGAACACTGAAGCTTTCTTT. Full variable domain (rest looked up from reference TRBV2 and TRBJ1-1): EPEVTQTPSHQVTQMGQEVILRCVPISNHLYFYWYRQILGQKVEFLVSFYNNEISEKSEIFDDQFSVERPDGSNFTLKIRSTKLEDSAMYFCASGDGTNTEAFFGQGTRLTVV.

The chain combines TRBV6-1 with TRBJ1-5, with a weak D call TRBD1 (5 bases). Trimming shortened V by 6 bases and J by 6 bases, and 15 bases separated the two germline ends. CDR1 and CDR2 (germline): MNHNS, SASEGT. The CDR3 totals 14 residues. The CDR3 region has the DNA TGTGCCAGCAGGATCAGGGCTTCGGGTCAGCCCCAGCATTTT. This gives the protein CASRIRASGQPQHF.

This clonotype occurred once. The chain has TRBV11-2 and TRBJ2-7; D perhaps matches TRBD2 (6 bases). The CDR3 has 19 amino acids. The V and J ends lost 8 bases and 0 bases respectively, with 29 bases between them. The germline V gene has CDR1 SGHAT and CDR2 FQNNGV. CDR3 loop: CASPMGTGSAPCSSYEQYF. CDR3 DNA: TGTGCCAGCCCCATGGGGACTGGCAGTGCTCCATGTAGCTCCTACGAGCAGTACTTC.

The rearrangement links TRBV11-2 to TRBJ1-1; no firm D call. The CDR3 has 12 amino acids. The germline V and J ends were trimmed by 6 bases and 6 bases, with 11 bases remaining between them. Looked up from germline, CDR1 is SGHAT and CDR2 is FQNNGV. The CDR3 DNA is TGTGCCAGCAGAATGTCCCCCCCTGAAGCTTTCTTT. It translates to CASRMSPPEAFF.

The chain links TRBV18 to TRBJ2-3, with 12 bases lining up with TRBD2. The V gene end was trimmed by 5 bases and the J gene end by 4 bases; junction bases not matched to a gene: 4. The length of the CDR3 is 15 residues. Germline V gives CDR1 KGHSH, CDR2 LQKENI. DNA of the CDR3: TGTGCCAGCTCAACCCTAGCGGGGGGGCCAGATACGCAGTATTTT. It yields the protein CASSTLAGGPDTQYF.